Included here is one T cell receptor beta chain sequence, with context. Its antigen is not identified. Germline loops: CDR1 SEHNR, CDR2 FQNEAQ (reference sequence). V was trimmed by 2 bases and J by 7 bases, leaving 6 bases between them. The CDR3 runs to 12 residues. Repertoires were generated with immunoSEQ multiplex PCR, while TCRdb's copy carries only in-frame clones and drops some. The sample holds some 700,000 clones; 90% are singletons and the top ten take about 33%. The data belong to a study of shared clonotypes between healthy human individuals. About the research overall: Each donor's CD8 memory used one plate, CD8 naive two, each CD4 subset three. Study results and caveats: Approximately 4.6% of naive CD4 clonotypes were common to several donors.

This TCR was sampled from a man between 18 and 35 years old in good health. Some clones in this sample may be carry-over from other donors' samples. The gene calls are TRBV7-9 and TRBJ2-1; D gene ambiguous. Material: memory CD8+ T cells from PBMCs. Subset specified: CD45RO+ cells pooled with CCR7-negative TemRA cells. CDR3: CASSLIGNEQFF. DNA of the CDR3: TGTGCCAGCAGCTTAATAGGGAATGAGCAGTTCTTC.